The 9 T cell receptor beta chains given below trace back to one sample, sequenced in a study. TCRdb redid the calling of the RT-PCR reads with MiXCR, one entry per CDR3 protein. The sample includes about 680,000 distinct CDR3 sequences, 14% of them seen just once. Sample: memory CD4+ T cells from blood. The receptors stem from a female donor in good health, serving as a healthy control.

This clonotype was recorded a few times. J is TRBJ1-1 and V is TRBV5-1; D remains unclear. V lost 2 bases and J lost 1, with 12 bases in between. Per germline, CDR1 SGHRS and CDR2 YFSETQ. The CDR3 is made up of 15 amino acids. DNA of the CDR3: TGCGCCAGCAGCTTTCGTGGCAGCCCGAACACTGAAGCTTTCTTT. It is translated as CASSFRGSPNTEAFF. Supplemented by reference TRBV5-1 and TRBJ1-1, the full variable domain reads KAGVTQTPRYLIKTRGQQVTLSCSPISGHRSVSWYQQTPGQGLQFLFEYFSETQRNKGNFPGRFSGRQFSNSRSEMNVSTLELGDSALYLCASSFRGSPNTEAFFGQGTRLTVV.

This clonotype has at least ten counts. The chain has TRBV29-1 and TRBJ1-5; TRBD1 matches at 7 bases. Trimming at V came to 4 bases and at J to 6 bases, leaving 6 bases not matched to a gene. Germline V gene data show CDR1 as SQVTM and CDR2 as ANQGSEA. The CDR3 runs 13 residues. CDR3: CSVAQGSGQPQHF. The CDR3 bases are TGCAGCGTTGCACAGGGGAGTGGTCAGCCCCAGCATTTT.

CDR3 amino acids: CASNPLQGAGDTQYF. The CDR3 nucleotides are TGTGCCAGCAATCCATTACAGGGGGCGGGGGATACGCAGTATTTT. The chain recombines TRBV28 with TRBJ2-3; 9 positions agree with TRBD1. This CDR3 contains 15 residues. V shed 7 bases, J shed 6 bases, and the junction held 11 bases outside the gene matches. Looked up from germline, CDR1 is MDHEN and CDR2 is SYDVKM.

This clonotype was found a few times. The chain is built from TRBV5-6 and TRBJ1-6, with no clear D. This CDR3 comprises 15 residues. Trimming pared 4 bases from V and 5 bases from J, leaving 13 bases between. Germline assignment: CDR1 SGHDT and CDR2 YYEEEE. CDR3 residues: CASSPKTVDNSPLHF. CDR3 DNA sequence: TGTGCCAGCAGCCCTAAGACGGTAGATAATTCACCCCTCCACTTT.

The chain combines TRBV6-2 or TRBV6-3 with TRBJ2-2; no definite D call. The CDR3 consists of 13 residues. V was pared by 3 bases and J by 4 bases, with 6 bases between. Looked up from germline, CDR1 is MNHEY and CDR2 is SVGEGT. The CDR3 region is CASSYLATGELFF. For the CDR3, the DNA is TGTGCCAGCAGTTATTTGGCCACCGGGGAGCTGTTTTTT.

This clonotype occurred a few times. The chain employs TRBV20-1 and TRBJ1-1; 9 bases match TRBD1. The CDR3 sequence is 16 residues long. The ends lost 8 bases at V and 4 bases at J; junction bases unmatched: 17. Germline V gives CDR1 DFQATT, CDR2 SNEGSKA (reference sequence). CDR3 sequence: CSPLKGTGSVSTEAFF. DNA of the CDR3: TGCAGTCCCTTGAAGGGGACAGGGTCCGTGAGCACTGAAGCTTTCTTT.

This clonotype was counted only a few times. CDR3 sequence: CSAGNSGRLGSVEQFF. CDR3 DNA sequence: TGCAGTGCGGGGAATAGCGGGAGGTTGGGGTCGGTCGAGCAGTTCTTC. The rearrangement joins TRBV20-1 to TRBJ2-1, with 10 bases lining up with TRBD2. The ends lost 6 bases at V and 10 bases at J; junction bases unmatched: 18. This CDR3 is 16 amino acids long. Germline CDR1 and CDR2: DFQATT and SNEGSKA (reference sequence).

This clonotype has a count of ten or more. CDR3 in amino acids: CAISVGQGEAFF. CDR3 coding DNA: TGTGCCATCAGTGTAGGGCAGGGTGAAGCTTTCTTT. This chain uses TRBV10-3 with TRBJ1-1; D possibly corresponds to TRBD1 (5 bases). V was clipped by 4 bases and J by 7 bases, with 10 bases between them. Germline V gene lookup returns CDR1 ENHRY and CDR2 SYGVKD. The CDR3 is 12 residues long.

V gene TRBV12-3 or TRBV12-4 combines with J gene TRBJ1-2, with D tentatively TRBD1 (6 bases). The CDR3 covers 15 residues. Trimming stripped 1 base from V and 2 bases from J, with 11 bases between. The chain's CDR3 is CASSLGDNRNYGYTF. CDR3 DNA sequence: TGTGCCAGCAGTTTAGGGGACAACCGAAACTATGGCTACACCTTC.